This TCR beta chain originates from a study of PD-L1 blockade in urothelial cancer. The time point denotes: pretreatment peripheral blood. Germline loops: CDR1 SQVTM, CDR2 ANQGSEA. This CDR3 has 13 amino acids. Trimming cost V 7 bases and J 5 bases, with 18 bases left between them. Only in-frame clones appear in the TCRdb table, and some are missing; sequencing was by immunoSEQ multiplex PCR. Altogether around 130,000 clones are present, roughly 83% being singletons, with the ten largest covering roughly 3.2%. The material sequenced was PBMCs, taken around atezolizumab (anti-PD-L1) treatment. This TCR was recovered from a man in his forties or fifties with urothelial cancer. The chain has TRBV29-1 and TRBJ2-7; maybe TRBD1 (6 bases). The CDR3 nucleotides are TGCAGCGCGAACACAGGGCGGGTGAACGAGCAGTACTTC. It encodes CSANTGRVNEQYF.